This T cell receptor beta chain was captured in a study of T cell responses to AZD1222 COVID-19 vaccine. Overall study findings and caveats: Nearly half of the spike-specific TCRs reportedly recognize variant regions that carry no mutations.

The length of the CDR3 is 14 residues. Per germline, CDR1 MNHNY and CDR2 SVGAGI (reference sequence). The germline V and J ends were trimmed by 10 bases and 7 bases, with 19 bases remaining between them. In the case of this clone: The target antigen is unknown.

The repertoire was sequenced with immunoSEQ multiplex PCR; TCRdb's copy has only in-frame clones and lacks some. The sample has approximately 100,000 clones, around 90% seen once. The origin of this receptor is an adult in good health. The rearrangement links TRBV6-6 to TRBJ1-4; no definite D call. Sequenced material: peripheral blood, taken on day 0 of AZD1222 vaccination. The CDR3: CATGRFGSTEKLFF. The CDR3 nucleotides are TGTGCCACCGGAAGATTTGGGAGTACTGAAAAACTGTTTTTT.